Described below is a single T cell receptor (beta chain) sequence and its context. This clonotype appeared once. Its binding antigen is unknown. No much larger clone exists at a distance of one base, and base qualities are not known. One read alone provides weak support. The data are from a study of tumor and adjacent non-tumor tissue in lung cancer listed by TCRdb under 2018. For context, the study as a whole: By cancer type, the cohort comprised eleven to twelve adenocarcinoma patients, 2 squamous cell carcinoma patients and 1 small cell lung cancer patient. Bulk TCRbeta repertoires were compared between lung tumor tissue and matched distant non-tumor lung tissue obtained from about 16 lung cancer patients. The approximately 15 enrolled patients, of whom some 10 were men and 5 were women, were aged about 31 to 85 years and were diagnosed with TNM stage I to III disease. TCRbeta CDR3 sequencing was performed on about 29 paired specimens, with one tumor sample and one normal lung sample collected per patient. A total of around 130,000,000 productive TCRbeta reads were generated by sequencing, corresponding to an average of about 4.17 million reads per sample. What the study reported, not specific to this receptor: TCR diversity was significantly higher in younger patients, and greater tumor TCR diversity was associated with shorter overall survival and shorter disease-free survival. TCR diversity (inverse Simpson) was significantly higher in tumor than in normal lung tissue (around 460 vs 160, P = 0.0075, Mann-Whitney U test). Because peripheral blood was not sequenced, blood TCRbeta repertoires in the lung cancer patients of the study were not examined. In normal lung, the top 100 clones accounted for a significantly larger cumulative share of the repertoire than in tumor tissue. With only about 16 patients in the cohort, the authors noted that larger samples and more detailed clinical data are needed. The sequencing platform is not named in the methods, and unique molecular identifiers are not mentioned.

RNA was extracted from bulk unsorted tissue and checked for quality with a NanoDrop ND-1000 and an Agilent 2100. The normal lung samples consisted of distant non-tumor tissue collected more than 3 cm from the tumor edge. Donors were newly diagnosed lung cancer patients admitted for thoracic surgery in China between August and November 2014, without prior chemotherapy. The study excluded patients who had received radiotherapy or chemotherapy before or who had another cancer at the same time. Surgical tissue pieces of roughly 1-2 cm3 were preserved in RNAlater solution and were kept at -80 degrees C until use. Via the germline V gene, CDR1 is MNHEY and CDR2 SVGAGI. The germline ends are 21 bases apart after V is trimmed by 2 bases and J by 13 bases. The CDR3 holds 16 amino acids from the cysteine to the phenylalanine. Kept here is only the CDR3 DNA, which spans 48 bases and is read in frame from base 1.

Receptor libraries were prepared by multiplex PCR. Instrument on record: Illumina HiSeq 2500. TCRbeta libraries were constructed through three rounds of nested PCR with primers (Table S4) according to protocols modified from ARM-PCR. Before sequencing, PCR products of 200-500 bp were cut from the gel and purified using the QIAquick gel extraction kit. On the study's bioinformatics: Trimmomatic was used to clean the reads, FLASH was used to merge the reads into complete CDR3 sequences, and MiTCR was used to assign the reads to V(D)J germline segments. Clonal diversity was calculated as the inverse Simpson's index using VDJtools. Productive reads were defined as in-frame sequences without a premature stop codon. TCRdb passed the public sequencing reads through fastp at Q25 and MiXCR, retaining productive beta sequences. CDR3 protein sequences are deduplicated, and each keeps its most common genes and DNA. The V and J calls were determined by TCRdb, not by the authors. The sample contains some 99,000 distinct CDR3 sequences, roughly two thirds of them found a single time. The top ten constitute 15% to 20% of the sample.

The chain couples TRBV6-5 to TRBJ2-6; the D gene cannot be resolved beyond TRBD1 or TRBD2, each matching 6 bases. The origin of this receptor is a man between 60 and 70 years old with non-small cell lung cancer. Sequenced material: distant non-tumor lung tissue. The DNA is as follows: TGTGCCAGCAGTTACGCAGAGCTAGCCGGGGGCAAGGTCCTGACTTTC. Its product reads: CASSYAELAGGKVLTF.